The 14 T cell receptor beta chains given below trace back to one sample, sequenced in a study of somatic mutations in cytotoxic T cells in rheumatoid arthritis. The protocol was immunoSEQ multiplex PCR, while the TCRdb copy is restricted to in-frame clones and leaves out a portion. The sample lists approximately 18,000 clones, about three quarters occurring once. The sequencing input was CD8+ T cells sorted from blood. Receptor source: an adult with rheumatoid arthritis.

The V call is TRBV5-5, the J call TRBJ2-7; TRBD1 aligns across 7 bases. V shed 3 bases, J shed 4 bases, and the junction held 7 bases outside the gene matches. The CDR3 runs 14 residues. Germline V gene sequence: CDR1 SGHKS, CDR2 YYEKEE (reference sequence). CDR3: CASSYRDSEYEQYF. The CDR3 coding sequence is TGTGCCAGCAGCTATAGGGACAGTGAATACGAGCAGTACTTC.

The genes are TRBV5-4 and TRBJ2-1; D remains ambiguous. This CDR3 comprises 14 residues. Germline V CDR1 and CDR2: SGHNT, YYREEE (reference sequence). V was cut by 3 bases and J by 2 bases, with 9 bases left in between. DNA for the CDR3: TGTGCCAGCAGCTCCGTCGAAACCTACAATGAGCAGTTCTTC. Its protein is CASSSVETYNEQFF.

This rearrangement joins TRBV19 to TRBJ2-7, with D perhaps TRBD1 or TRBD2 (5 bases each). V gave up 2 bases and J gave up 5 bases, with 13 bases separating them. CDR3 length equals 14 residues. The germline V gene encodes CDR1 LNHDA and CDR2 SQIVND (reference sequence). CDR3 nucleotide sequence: TGTGCCAGTAGTATAAGGGGCAGGGAGCACGAGCAGTACTTC. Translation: CASSIRGREHEQYF.

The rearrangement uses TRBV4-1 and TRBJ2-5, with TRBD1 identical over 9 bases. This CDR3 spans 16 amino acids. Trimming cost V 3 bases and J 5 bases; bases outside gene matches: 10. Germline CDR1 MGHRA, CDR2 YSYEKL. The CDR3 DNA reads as TGCGCCAGCAGCCACCCCGGGACAGGGCAAAAGGAGACCCAGTACTTC. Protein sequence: CASSHPGTGQKETQYF.

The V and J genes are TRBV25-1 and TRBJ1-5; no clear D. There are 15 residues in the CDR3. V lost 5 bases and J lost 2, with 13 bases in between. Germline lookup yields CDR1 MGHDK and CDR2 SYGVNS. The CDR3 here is CASSKDPVGNQPQHF. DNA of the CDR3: TGTGCCAGCAGTAAGGACCCTGTGGGCAATCAGCCCCAGCATTTT.

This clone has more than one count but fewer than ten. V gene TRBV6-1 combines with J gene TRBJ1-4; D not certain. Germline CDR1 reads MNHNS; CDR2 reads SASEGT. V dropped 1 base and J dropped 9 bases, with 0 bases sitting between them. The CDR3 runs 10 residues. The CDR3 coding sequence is TGTGCCAGCAGTGAAGAAAAACTGTTTTTT. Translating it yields CASSEEKLFF.

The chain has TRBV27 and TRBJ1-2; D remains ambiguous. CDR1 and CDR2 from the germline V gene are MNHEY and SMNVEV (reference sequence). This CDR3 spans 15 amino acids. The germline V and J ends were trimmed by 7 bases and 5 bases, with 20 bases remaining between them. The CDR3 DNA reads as TGTGCCAGCACCACCCTCGGCGGAGCTGGGTATGGCTACACCTTC. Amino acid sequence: CASTTLGGAGYGYTF.

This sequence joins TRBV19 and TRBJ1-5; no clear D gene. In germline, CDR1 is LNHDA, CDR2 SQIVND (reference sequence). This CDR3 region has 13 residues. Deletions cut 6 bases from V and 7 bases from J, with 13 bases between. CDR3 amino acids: CASRLGRAQPQHF. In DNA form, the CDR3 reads TGTGCCAGTAGGTTGGGCCGGGCACAGCCCCAGCATTTT.

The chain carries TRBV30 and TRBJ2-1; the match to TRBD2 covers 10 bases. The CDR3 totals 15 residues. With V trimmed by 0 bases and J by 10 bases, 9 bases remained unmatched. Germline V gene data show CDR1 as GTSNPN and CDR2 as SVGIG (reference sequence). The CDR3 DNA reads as TGTGCCTGGAGTGTCGGCCTAGCGGGGGTGGGGGAGCAGTTCTTC. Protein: CAWSVGLAGVGEQFF.

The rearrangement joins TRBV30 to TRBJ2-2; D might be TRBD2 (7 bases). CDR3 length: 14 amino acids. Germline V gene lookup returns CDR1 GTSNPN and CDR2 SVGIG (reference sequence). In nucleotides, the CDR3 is TGTGCTGAGGCAGGCGGGGGCGACACCGGGGAGCTGTTTTTT. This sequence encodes CAEAGGGDTGELFF.

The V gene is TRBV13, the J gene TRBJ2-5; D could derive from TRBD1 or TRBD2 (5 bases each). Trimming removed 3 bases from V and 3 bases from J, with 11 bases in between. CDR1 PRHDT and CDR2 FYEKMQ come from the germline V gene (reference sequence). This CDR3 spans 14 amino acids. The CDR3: CASSFRGPKETQYF. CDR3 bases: TGTGCCAGCAGCTTTCGGGGCCCTAAAGAGACCCAGTACTTC.

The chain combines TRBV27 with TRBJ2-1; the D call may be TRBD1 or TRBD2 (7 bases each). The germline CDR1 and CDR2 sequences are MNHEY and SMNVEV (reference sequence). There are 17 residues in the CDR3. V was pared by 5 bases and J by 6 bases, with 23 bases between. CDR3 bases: TGTGCCAGCAGTCCCCTAGGGGGCCCTTGGGGGGGCAATGAGCAGTTCTTC. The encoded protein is CASSPLGGPWGGNEQFF.

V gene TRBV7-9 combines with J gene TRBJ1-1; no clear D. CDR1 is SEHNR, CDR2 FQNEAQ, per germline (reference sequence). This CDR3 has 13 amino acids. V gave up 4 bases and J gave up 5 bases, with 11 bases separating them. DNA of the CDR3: TGTGCCAGCAGCTCAGGCACGCGGACTGAAGCTTTCTTT. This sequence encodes CASSSGTRTEAFF. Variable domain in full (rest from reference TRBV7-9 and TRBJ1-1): DTGVSQNPRHKITKRGQNVTFRCDPISEHNRLYWYRQTLGQGPEFLTYFQNEAQLEKSRLLSDRFSAERPKGSFSTLEIQRTEQGDSAMYLCASSSGTRTEAFFGQGTRLTVV.

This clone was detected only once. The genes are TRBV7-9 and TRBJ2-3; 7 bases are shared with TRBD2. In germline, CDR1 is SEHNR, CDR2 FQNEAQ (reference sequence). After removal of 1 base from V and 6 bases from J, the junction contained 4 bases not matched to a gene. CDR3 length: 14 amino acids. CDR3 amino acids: CASSLGLAGDTQYF. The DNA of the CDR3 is TGTGCCAGCAGCTTAGGACTAGCCGGGGATACGCAGTATTTT.